The 6 T cell receptor beta chains in this list originate from one sample, sequenced in a study of blood T cell repertoires in COVID-19. Libraries were prepared by immunoSEQ multiplex PCR; TCRdb keeps only in-frame clonotypes and omits some of them. Of about 330,000 clones in the sample, about 90% were seen once. The source material was PBMCs or T cells enriched from blood (not recorded which). The receptors here all came from a woman in her twenties or thirties who had recovered from COVID-19.

The chain links TRBV30 to TRBJ2-5, with TRBD1 matching 9 bases. There are 15 residues in the CDR3. V shed 2 bases, J shed 4 bases, and the junction held 8 bases outside the gene matches. Germline V gene data show CDR1 as GTSNPN and CDR2 as SVGIG (reference sequence). CDR3 nucleotide sequence: TGTGCCTGGAGTCCTTCGCGGACAGGGGCAGAGACCCAGTACTTC. Protein sequence: CAWSPSRTGAETQYF.

The chain couples TRBV5-1 to TRBJ2-1, with TRBD1 identical over 7 bases. Germline V gives CDR1 SGHRS, CDR2 YFSETQ. Losses at the gene ends were 0 bases for V and 5 bases for J; bases not matched to a gene: 2. The length of the CDR3 is 14 residues. DNA for the CDR3: TGCGCCAGCAGCTTGGTACAGGGGAACAATGAGCAGTTCTTC. This translates into CASSLVQGNNEQFF.

In its sample, this clone was seen a few times. The V gene is TRBV27, the J gene TRBJ2-4, with a weak D call TRBD2 (6 bases). Between the trimmed V and J ends, which lost 5 bases and 5 bases, there was a span of 13 bases. The CDR3 totals 14 residues. CDR1 and CDR2 (germline): MNHEY, SMNVEV (reference sequence). The CDR3 DNA sequence: TGTGCCAGCAGTCCGGGCTGGGGGGAAAACATTCAGTACTTC. Translated, it gives CASSPGWGENIQYF.

The chain carries TRBV10-2 and TRBJ2-2, with 10 bases lining up with TRBD2. J was trimmed by 5 bases and V by 2 bases; bases with no gene match: 5. Germline CDR1 and CDR2: WSHSY and SAAADI. The CDR3 sequence is 16 residues long. CDR3 nucleotides: TGCGCCAGCAGTGAGCTAGCGGGGGCTCCGACCGGGGAGCTGTTTTTT. Its protein is CASSELAGAPTGELFF.

The CDR3 is CASSFWAGDQETQYF. Written as DNA, the CDR3 is TGCGCCAGCAGCTTTTGGGCAGGGGACCAAGAGACCCAGTACTTC. The genes are TRBV5-1 and TRBJ2-5; a weak D match, TRBD1 (6 bases). Germline assignment: CDR1 SGHRS and CDR2 YFSETQ. The CDR3 is made up of 15 amino acids. Trimming removed 2 bases from V and 0 bases from J, with 11 bases in between.

V is TRBV5-1 and J is TRBJ1-3; 9 bases agree with TRBD1. In germline, CDR1 is SGHRS, CDR2 YFSETQ. The V and J ends lost 5 bases and 0 bases, in that order; junction bases with no gene match: 9. The CDR3 has 17 amino acids. Written as DNA, the CDR3 is TGCGCCAGCAGGGATCGGGACAGGGTGAGCTCTGGAAACACCATATATTTT. It is translated as CASRDRDRVSSGNTIYF.